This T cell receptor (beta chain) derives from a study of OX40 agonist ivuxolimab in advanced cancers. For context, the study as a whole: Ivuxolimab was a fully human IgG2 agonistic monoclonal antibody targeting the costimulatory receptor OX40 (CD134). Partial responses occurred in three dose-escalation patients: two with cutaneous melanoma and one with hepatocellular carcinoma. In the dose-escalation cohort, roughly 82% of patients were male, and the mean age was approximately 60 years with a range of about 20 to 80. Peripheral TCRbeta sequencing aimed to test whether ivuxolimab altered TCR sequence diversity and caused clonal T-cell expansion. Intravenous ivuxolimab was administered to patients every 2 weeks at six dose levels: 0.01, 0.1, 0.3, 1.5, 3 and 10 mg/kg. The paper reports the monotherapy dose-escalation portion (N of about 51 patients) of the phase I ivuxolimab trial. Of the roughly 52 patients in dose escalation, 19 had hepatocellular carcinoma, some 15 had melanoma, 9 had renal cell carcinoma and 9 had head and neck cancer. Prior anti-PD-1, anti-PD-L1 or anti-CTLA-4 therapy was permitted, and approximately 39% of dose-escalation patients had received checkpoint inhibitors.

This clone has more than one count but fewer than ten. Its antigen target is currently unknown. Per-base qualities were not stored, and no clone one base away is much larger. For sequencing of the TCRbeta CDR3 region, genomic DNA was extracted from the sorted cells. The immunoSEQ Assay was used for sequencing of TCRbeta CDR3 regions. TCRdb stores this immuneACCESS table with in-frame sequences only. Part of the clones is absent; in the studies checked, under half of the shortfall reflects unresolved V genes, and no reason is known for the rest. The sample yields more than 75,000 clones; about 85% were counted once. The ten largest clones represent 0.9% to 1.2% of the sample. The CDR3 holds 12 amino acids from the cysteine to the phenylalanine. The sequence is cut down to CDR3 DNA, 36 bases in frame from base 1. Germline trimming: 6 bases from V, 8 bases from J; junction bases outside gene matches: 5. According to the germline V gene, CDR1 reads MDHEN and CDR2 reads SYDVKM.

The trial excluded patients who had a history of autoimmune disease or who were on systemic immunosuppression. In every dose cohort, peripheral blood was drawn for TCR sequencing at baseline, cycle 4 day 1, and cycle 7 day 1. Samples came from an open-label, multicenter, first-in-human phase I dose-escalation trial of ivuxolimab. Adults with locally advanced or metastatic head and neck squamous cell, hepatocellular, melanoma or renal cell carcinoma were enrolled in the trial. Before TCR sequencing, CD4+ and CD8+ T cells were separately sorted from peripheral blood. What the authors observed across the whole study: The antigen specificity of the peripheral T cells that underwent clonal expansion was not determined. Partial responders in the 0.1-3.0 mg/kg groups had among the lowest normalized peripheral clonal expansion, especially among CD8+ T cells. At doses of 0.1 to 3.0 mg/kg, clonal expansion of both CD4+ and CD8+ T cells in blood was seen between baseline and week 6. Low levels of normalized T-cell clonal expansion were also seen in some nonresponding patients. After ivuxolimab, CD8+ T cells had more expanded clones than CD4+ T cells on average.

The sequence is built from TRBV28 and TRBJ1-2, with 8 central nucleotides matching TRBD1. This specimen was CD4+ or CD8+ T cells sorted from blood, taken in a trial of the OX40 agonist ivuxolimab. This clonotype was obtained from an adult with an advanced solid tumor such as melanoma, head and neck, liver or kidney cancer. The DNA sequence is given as TGTGCCAGCAGGGAGGGACAGGAGGGCTACACCTTC. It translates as CASREGQEGYTF.